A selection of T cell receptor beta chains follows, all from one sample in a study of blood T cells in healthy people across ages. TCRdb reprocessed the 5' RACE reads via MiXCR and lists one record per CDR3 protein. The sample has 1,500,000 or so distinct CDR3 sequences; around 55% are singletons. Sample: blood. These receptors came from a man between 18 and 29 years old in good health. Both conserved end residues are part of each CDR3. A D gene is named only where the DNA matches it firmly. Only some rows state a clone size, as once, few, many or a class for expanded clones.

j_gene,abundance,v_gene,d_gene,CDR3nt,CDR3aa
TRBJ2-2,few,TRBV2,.,TGTGCCAGCAGTGTTGCTAGACGGGACACCGGGGAGCTGTTTTTT,CASSVARRDTGELFF
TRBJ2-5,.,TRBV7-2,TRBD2,TGTGCCAGCGGCCCTGGGACTACTGGGGAGACCCAGTACTTC,CASGPGTTGETQYF
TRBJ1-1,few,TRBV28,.,TGTGCCAGCGGATTATACACGAACACTGAAGCTTTCTTT,CASGLYTNTEAFF
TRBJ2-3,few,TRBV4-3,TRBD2,TGCGCCAGCAGCCAAGATATTAGCGGGGTTGGCACAGATACGCAGTATTTT,CASSQDISGVGTDTQYF
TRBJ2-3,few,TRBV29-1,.,TGCAGCGTTGAAGGGGCAGGGGTTGTGGCAGATACGCAGTATTTT,CSVEGAGVVADTQYF
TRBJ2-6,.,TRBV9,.,TGTGCCAGCAGCGTCGGTCAAGCTGGGGCCAACGTCCTGACTTTC,CASSVGQAGANVLTF
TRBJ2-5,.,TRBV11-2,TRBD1,TGTGCCAGCAGCCTCGGACAGGGGGTGCAGTGGGAGACCCAGTACTTC,CASSLGQGVQWETQYF
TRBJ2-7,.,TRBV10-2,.,TGCGCCAGCAGTGAGATGACAAGCCTTTACGAGCAGTACTTC,CASSEMTSLYEQYF
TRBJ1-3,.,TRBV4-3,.,TGCGCCAGCAGCCAAGGACGGGGCTACTCTGGAAACACCATATATTTT,CASSQGRGYSGNTIYF
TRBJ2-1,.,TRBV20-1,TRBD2,TGCAGTGCTGAGGGGTGGACTAGCGGGAGGGACAATGAGCAGTTCTTC,CSAEGWTSGRDNEQFF
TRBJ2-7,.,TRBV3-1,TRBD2,TGTGCCAGCAGCCCTGGACTAGCCCACGAGCAGTACTTC,CASSPGLAHEQYF
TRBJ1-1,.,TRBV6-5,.,TGTGCCAGCAGCCCAAATGGGTACACTGAAGCTTTCTTT,CASSPNGYTEAFF
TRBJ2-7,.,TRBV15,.,TGTGCCACCAGCAGAGATGTGGGTTACGAGCAGTACTTC,CATSRDVGYEQYF
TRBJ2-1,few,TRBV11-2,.,TGTGCCAGCAGCTTCGTAGGGGAGAATGAGCAGTTCTTC,CASSFVGENEQFF
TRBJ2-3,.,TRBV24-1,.,TGTGCCACCAGTGATTTTCCGGCTAACACAGATACGCAGTATTTT,CATSDFPANTDTQYF
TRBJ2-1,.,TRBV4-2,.,TGTGCCAGCAGCCAAGATAGCCTCGGCCGAGATGAGCAGTTCTTC,CASSQDSLGRDEQFF
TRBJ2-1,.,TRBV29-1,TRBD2,TGCAGCGCTCCGGGACTAGCTAATGAGCAGTTCTTC,CSAPGLANEQFF
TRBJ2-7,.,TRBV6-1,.,TGTGCCAGCAGTGAGTTCCAAGGGGTCTCCTACGAGCAGTACTTC,CASSEFQGVSYEQYF
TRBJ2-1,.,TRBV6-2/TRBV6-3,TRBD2,TGTGCCAGCAGTCCATCGGGGGGGCCCCTGTCGGAGCAGTTCTTC,CASSPSGGPLSEQFF
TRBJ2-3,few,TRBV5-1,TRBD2,TGCGCCAGCAGCTCCCTGGGGACGGGCGGGAGTTATGATACGCAGTATTTT,CASSSLGTGGSYDTQYF
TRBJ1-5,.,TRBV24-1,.,TGTGCCACCAGTGCAAGCGCCAATCAGCCCCAGCATTTT,CATSASANQPQHF
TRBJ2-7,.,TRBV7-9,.,TGTGCCAGCAAGCAGCTTCCTGGGGGTAGCGTCACCTACGAGCAGTACTTC,CASKQLPGGSVTYEQYF
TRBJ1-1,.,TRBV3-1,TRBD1,TGTGCCAGCAGCCAAGCGGACAGGGTTGCTTTCTTT,CASSQADRVAFF
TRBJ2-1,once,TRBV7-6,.,TGTGCCAGCAGCCCCCCGGCTCCAGGCAATGAGCAGTTCTTC,CASSPPAPGNEQFF
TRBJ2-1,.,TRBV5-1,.,TGCGCCAGCAGCTTGGTTGAAGTCGGTGAGCAGTTCTTC,CASSLVEVGEQFF
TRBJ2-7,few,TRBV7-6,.,TGTGCCAGCAGCTTAGATCCCGGCGGATACTACGAGCAGTACTTC,CASSLDPGGYYEQYF
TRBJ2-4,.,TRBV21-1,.,TGTGCCAGCAGCAGCCCCCCAGGGGGGGGACCCAAAAACATTCAGTACTTC,CASSSPPGGGPKNIQYF
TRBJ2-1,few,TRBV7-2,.,TGTGCCAGCAGCTTAGCGCGACTAGTCAGGTACAATGAGCAGTTCTTC,CASSLARLVRYNEQFF
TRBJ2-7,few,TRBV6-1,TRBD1,TGTGCCGGTGGGGACAGCTCCTACGAGCAGTACTTC,CAGGDSSYEQYF
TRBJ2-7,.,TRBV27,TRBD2,TGTGCCAGCAGCCGTTGGACTAGCGGGAATACCTACGAGCAGTACTTC,CASSRWTSGNTYEQYF
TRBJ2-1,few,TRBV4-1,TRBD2,TGCGCCAGCAGCCGGGAACCGGGACTAGCGGTTTACAATGAGCAGTTCTTC,CASSREPGLAVYNEQFF
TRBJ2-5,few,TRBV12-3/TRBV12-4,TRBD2,TGTGCCAGCAGTTGGGGGGGAGAGACCCAGTACTTC,CASSWGGETQYF
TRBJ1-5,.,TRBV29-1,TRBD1,TGCAGCGCGGTTACAGGGGGAGGTCAGCCCCAGCATTTT,CSAVTGGGQPQHF
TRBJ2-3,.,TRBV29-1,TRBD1,TGCAGCGTTGGAGCCCTACAGGGGGTCACAGATACGCAGTATTTT,CSVGALQGVTDTQYF
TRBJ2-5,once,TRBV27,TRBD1,TGTGCCAGCAGTTTATTGGGACAGGGCATCCATGAGCAGTACTTC,CASSLLGQGIHEQYF
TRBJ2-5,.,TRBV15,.,TGTGCCACCAGCACCTCGCCAGGAACCCAAGAGACCCAGTACTTC,CATSTSPGTQETQYF
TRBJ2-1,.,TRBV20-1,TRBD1,TGCAGTGCCATAATATGGGACAGGGGAAATGAGCAGTTCTTC,CSAIIWDRGNEQFF
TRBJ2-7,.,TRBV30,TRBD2,TGTGCCTGGAGTAATCTAGCGGGTTACTACGAGCAGTACTTC,CAWSNLAGYYEQYF
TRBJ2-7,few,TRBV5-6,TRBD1,TGTGCCAGCAGCTCCGGACAGGGTCCTAGCGAGCAGTACTTC,CASSSGQGPSEQYF
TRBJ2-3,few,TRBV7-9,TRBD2,TGTGCCAGCAGGTCGACTAGCCAGAAAGGAGATACGCAGTATTTT,CASRSTSQKGDTQYF
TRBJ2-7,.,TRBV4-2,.,TGTGCCAACAGCCAAGATGGGCTCGGGGGCGCAAAGTACGAGCAGTACTTC,CANSQDGLGGAKYEQYF
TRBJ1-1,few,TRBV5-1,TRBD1,TGCGCCAGCAGCAGTGGACAGGGGGCGGGAGGGACTGAAGCTTTCTTT,CASSSGQGAGGTEAFF
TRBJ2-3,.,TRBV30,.,TGTGCCTGGTCCAGGGAGTACACAGATACGCAGTATTTT,CAWSREYTDTQYF
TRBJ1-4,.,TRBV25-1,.,TGTGCCAGCAGTGAACCTAAAGGACGTGAAAAACTGTTTTTT,CASSEPKGREKLFF
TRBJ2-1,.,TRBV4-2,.,TGTGCCAGCAGCCAAGACTCCCCGTCCCTAACCTACAATGAGCAGTTCTTC,CASSQDSPSLTYNEQFF
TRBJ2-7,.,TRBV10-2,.,TGCGCCAGCAGTGAGAGGGCAGGGGCAGACGAGCAGTACTTC,CASSERAGADEQYF
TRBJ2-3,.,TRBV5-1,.,TGCGCCAGCAGCCCCCAGGGCGAAGGGGACACAGATACGCAGTATTTT,CASSPQGEGDTDTQYF